One sample yielded the 24 T cell receptor beta chains listed below, sequenced in a study of Ad26.COV2.S vaccination and SARS-CoV-2 variants. Clones were read by immunoSEQ multiplex PCR, and TCRdb kept only the in-frame ones, dropping some. The sample lists 400,000 to 450,000 clones; around 92% were seen once. Sample treatment: some 20 received Ad26.COV2.S at low or high dose, single or two shots; 5 received placebo; per-sample allocation not given. The investigators took samples on day 63 after the first vaccine or placebo injection. The sample consisted of peripheral blood, taken in a trial of Ad26.COV2.S vaccine versus placebo. These receptors came from a person aged 18-60 years who received the Ad26.COV2.S COVID-19 vaccine or a placebo.

The gene calls are TRBV5-1 and TRBJ2-1; D possibly matches TRBD1 or TRBD2 (7 bases each). Per germline, CDR1 SGHRS and CDR2 YFSETQ. The CDR3 loop spans 15 amino acids. V gave up 4 bases and J gave up 1 base, with 12 bases separating them. The CDR3: CASSGRDRSYNEQFF. Written as DNA, the CDR3 is TGCGCCAGCAGCGGGAGGGACAGATCCTACAATGAGCAGTTCTTC.

The chain joins TRBV7-2 to TRBJ2-4; 8 bases match TRBD2. V lost 4 bases and J lost 0; bases outside the gene matches: 8. Germline V CDR1 and CDR2: SGHTA, FQGNSA. This CDR3 is 17 amino acids long. The DNA for the CDR3 is TGTGCCAGCAGCTGGCGGGGGGTCCTACTAGCCAAAAACATTCAGTACTTC. Protein: CASSWRGVLLAKNIQYF.

CDR3 nucleotides: TGTGCCAGCAACACAGGGACGCGGCCTGAAGCTTTCTTT. Translating it yields CASNTGTRPEAFF. The chain combines TRBV6-5 with TRBJ1-1; possibly TRBD1 for D (6 bases). Germline V gene sequence: CDR1 MNHEY, CDR2 SVGAGI. Deletions cut 7 bases from V and 6 bases from J, with 15 bases between. The CDR3 runs to 13 residues.

V gene TRBV4-3 combines with J gene TRBJ2-1; 7 nucleotides align to TRBD2. The ends lost 5 bases at V and 9 bases at J; junction bases unmatched: 7. Germline V CDR1 and CDR2: LGHNA, YSLEER. There are 13 residues in the CDR3. The CDR3 is CASSSRLAVEQFF. CDR3 nucleotide sequence: TGCGCCAGCAGCTCCCGACTAGCCGTTGAGCAGTTCTTC.

This chain uses TRBV30 with TRBJ2-2; 9 bases line up with TRBD1. V lost 4 bases to trimming and J lost 3 bases; unmatched junction nucleotides: 3. Germline lookup yields CDR1 GTSNPN and CDR2 SVGIG (reference sequence). The CDR3 has 14 residues. The CDR3 DNA reads as TGTGCCTGGACAACAGGGGGCTACACCGGGGAGCTGTTTTTT. Translating gives CAWTTGGYTGELFF.

The chain couples TRBV6-6 to TRBJ2-7, with TRBD1 as a possible D gene (5 bases). CDR1 is MNHNY, CDR2 SVGAGI, per germline (reference sequence). The V end lost 4 bases, the J end lost 2 bases, and 12 bases lay between the germline ends. The CDR3 has 14 amino acids. The CDR3 loop is CASSSAGSAYEQYF. Here the CDR3 DNA reads TGTGCCAGCAGTTCGGCAGGGTCGGCCTACGAGCAGTACTTC.

The CDR3 DNA follows: TGTGCCAGTAGTATGGCGGAGACCCAGTACTTC. This codes for CASSMAETQYF. The V gene is TRBV19, the J gene TRBJ2-5, with D unclear. The germline CDR1 and CDR2 sequences are LNHDA and SQIVND (reference sequence). Trimming shortened V by 3 bases and J by 5 bases, and 4 bases separated the two germline ends. The CDR3 runs 11 residues.

V is TRBV6-6 and J is TRBJ2-2, with D hard to call. V was cut by 2 bases and J by 6 bases, with 13 bases left in between. Germline V gene sequence: CDR1 MNHNY, CDR2 SVGAGI (reference sequence). The CDR3 loop spans 15 amino acids. The CDR3 protein is CASSYPTGPPGELFF. CDR3 DNA: TGTGCCAGCAGTTACCCAACCGGGCCTCCCGGGGAGCTGTTTTTT.

This chain joins TRBV4-1 and TRBJ2-7, with unresolved D. Germline loops: CDR1 MGHRA, CDR2 YSYEKL. The CDR3 is 14 residues long. The V gene lost 0 bases and the J gene lost 0 bases, with 6 bases spanning the gap. The CDR3 protein is CASSQEDASYEQYF. The CDR3 coding sequence is TGCGCCAGCAGCCAAGAGGACGCCTCCTACGAGCAGTACTTC.

The genes are TRBV6-5 and TRBJ1-5; D perhaps matches TRBD1 (5 bases). Between the trimmed V and J ends, which lost 6 bases and 1 base, there was a span of 7 bases. This CDR3 is built from 13 residues. Germline CDR1 reads MNHEY; CDR2 reads SVGAGI. CDR3 coding DNA: TGTGCCAGCAGACGGGACAGCAATCAGCCCCAGCATTTT. Translating it yields CASRRDSNQPQHF.

This clone was seen a handful of times. The chain carries TRBV19 and TRBJ1-3; D is unresolved. The V and J ends lost 3 bases and 2 bases respectively, with 11 bases between them. CDR1 and CDR2 (germline): LNHDA, SQIVND (reference sequence). The length of the CDR3 is 15 residues. The CDR3 region is CASSIGPSPGNTIYF. DNA for the CDR3: TGTGCCAGTAGTATTGGGCCATCTCCTGGAAACACCATATATTTT.

The chain has TRBV28 and TRBJ1-5; D gene ambiguous. Germline CDR1 MDHEN, CDR2 SYDVKM. CDR3 size: 11 residues. V shed 5 bases and J shed 13 bases, with 12 bases lying between them. The CDR3: CASSPFLDQHF. Here the CDR3 DNA reads TGTGCCAGCAGTCCATTTCTGGATCAGCATTTT.

The chain uses TRBV7-2 and TRBJ2-2; tentatively, D is TRBD1 (6 bases). The CDR3 consists of 13 residues. The germline V gene has CDR1 SGHTA and CDR2 FQGNSA. Trimming shortened V by 6 bases and J by 7 bases, and 12 bases separated the two germline ends. CDR3 protein: CASSSIGGGELFF. Here the CDR3 DNA reads TGTGCCAGCAGTAGCATAGGGGGCGGGGAGCTGTTTTTT.

The V and J genes are TRBV28 and TRBJ1-1, with D possibly TRBD1 on 6 matching bases. Per germline, CDR1 MDHEN and CDR2 SYDVKM. The V end lost 6 bases, the J end lost 1 base, and 15 bases lay between the germline ends. This CDR3 comprises 15 residues. The CDR3 reads CASSPGGATNTEAFF. In nucleotides, the CDR3 is TGTGCCAGCAGCCCCGGGGGGGCGACGAACACTGAAGCTTTCTTT.

The rearrangement uses TRBV10-2 and TRBJ1-2; a weak D match, TRBD1 (5 bases). V dropped 2 bases and J dropped 4 bases, with 14 bases sitting between them. The CDR3 is made up of 15 amino acids. Germline values: CDR1 WSHSY, CDR2 SAAADI. DNA for the CDR3: TGCGCCAGCAGTGAGAGTTTAGACAGTCTCTATGGCTACACCTTC. Translated, it gives CASSESLDSLYGYTF.

The chain has TRBV6-5 and TRBJ1-2, with D perhaps TRBD1 (6 bases). The germline CDR1 and CDR2 sequences are MNHEY and SVGAGI. This CDR3 region has 15 residues. V lost 6 bases, J lost 4 bases, and 18 bases lay in between. The CDR3, as DNA: TGTGCCAGCAGACCGGGCCCCAGGGGTTCCTATGGCTACACCTTC. Protein: CASRPGPRGSYGYTF.

The J gene is TRBJ2-1, the V gene TRBV2; D not certain. There are 16 residues in the CDR3. The germline V gene has CDR1 SNHLY and CDR2 FYNNEI. Trimming stripped 1 base from V and 5 bases from J, with 15 bases between. The DNA of the CDR3 is TGTGCCAGCAGTGAAGTCTTAACAGAAGGTAACAATGAGCAGTTCTTC. This translates into CASSEVLTEGNNEQFF.

The V gene is TRBV19, the J gene TRBJ1-1, with 9 bases matching TRBD1. The V segment lost 6 bases and the J segment 4 bases; nucleotides outside the gene matches: 3. The V gene's germline CDR1 is LNHDA and CDR2 SQIVND (reference sequence). The length of the CDR3 is 13 residues. CDR3 in DNA: TGTGCCAGTAGAGAGACAGGGGGCACTGAAGCTTTCTTT. Protein sequence: CASRETGGTEAFF.

This chain connects TRBV4-2 to TRBJ2-3; 7 nucleotides line up with TRBD1. The CDR3 sequence is 16 residues long. Germline V gene sequence: CDR1 LGHNA, CDR2 YNFKEQ. Unmatched junction bases numbered 7, after V lost 2 bases and J lost 2 bases. CDR3 sequence (DNA): TGTGCCAGCAGCCAATTGGTCAGGGGGTTCACAGATACGCAGTATTTT. Translated, it gives CASSQLVRGFTDTQYF.

The chain joins TRBV7-2 to TRBJ2-7; 7 bases line up with TRBD1. Germline V gives CDR1 SGHTA, CDR2 FQGNSA. Losses at the gene ends were 5 bases for V and 1 base for J; bases not matched to a gene: 8. The CDR3 loop spans 15 amino acids. This CDR3 reads CASSLGQAASYEQYF. The CDR3 DNA sequence: TGTGCCAGCAGCCTAGGACAGGCCGCGTCCTACGAGCAGTACTTC.

The chain couples TRBV4-3 to TRBJ2-1; D perhaps matches TRBD1 (5 bases). The CDR3 is 15 amino acids. Germline loops: CDR1 LGHNA, CDR2 YSLEER. Trimming stripped 4 bases from V and 7 bases from J, with 17 bases between. CDR3 in amino acids: CASSPSLGVPNEQFF. In nucleotides, the CDR3 is TGCGCCAGCAGCCCCTCCTTAGGGGTTCCGAATGAGCAGTTCTTC.

The chain recombines TRBV7-2 with TRBJ1-1; tentative D call: TRBD1 (5 bases). Germline V gives CDR1 SGHTA, CDR2 FQGNSA. Trimming pared 2 bases from V and 9 bases from J, leaving 10 bases between. The length of the CDR3 is 12 residues. The CDR3 DNA reads TGTGCCAGCAGCTTATCCCAGGGTAAAGCTTTCTTT. Amino acid sequence: CASSLSQGKAFF.

The V and J genes are TRBV4-3 and TRBJ1-3; D is possibly TRBD1 (6 bases). V dropped 5 bases and J dropped 2 bases, with 16 bases sitting between them. This CDR3 comprises 16 residues. Per the germline V gene, CDR1 is LGHNA and CDR2 is YSLEER. The CDR3 sequence is CASSRVGGGTGNTIYF. The CDR3 DNA reads TGCGCCAGCAGCAGGGTTGGGGGCGGTACTGGAAACACCATATATTTT.

V usage is TRBV10-3 and J usage is TRBJ2-7; D is unclear. Trimming pared 0 bases from V and 2 bases from J, leaving 8 bases between. The CDR3 has 14 amino acids. CDR1 is ENHRY and CDR2 is SYGVKD in the germline V gene. The CDR3 protein is CAISESGGTYEQYF. The CDR3 coding sequence is TGTGCCATCAGTGAGTCGGGCGGAACCTACGAGCAGTACTTC.